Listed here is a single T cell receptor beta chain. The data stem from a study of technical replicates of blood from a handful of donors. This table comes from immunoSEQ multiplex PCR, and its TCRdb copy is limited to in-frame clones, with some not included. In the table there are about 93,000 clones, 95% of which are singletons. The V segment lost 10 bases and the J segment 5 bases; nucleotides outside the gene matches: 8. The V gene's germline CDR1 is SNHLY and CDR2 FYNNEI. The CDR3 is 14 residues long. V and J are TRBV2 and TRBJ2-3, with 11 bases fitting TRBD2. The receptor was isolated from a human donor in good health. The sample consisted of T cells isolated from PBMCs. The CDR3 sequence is CATILAGVEDTQYF. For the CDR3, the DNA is TGTGCCACCATACTAGCGGGGGTGGAAGATACGCAGTATTTT.